This T cell receptor beta chain was sequenced for a study of blood T cell repertoires in COVID-19. Study-level background: Some COVID-19 samples were acute and others convalescent; all came from the United States, Italy and Spain.

Trimming left V 4 bases short and J 1 base short, with 14 bases between. Germline V gene lookup returns CDR1 MNHEY and CDR2 SVGAGI. The CDR3 contains 15 residues. Clones were read by immunoSEQ multiplex PCR, and TCRdb kept only the in-frame ones, dropping some. The table records almost 350,000 clones, about nine tenths of them present only once. Sequencing used PBMCs or T cells enriched from blood (not recorded which). The TCR comes from a woman aged 25 to 39 who had been exposed to COVID-19. This chain uses TRBV6-5 with TRBJ2-7; the D gene is possibly TRBD2 (5 bases). CDR3 amino acids: CASSLVGEGSYEQYF. The CDR3 region has the DNA TGTGCCAGCAGTTTGGTGGGAGAAGGGTCCTACGAGCAGTACTTC.